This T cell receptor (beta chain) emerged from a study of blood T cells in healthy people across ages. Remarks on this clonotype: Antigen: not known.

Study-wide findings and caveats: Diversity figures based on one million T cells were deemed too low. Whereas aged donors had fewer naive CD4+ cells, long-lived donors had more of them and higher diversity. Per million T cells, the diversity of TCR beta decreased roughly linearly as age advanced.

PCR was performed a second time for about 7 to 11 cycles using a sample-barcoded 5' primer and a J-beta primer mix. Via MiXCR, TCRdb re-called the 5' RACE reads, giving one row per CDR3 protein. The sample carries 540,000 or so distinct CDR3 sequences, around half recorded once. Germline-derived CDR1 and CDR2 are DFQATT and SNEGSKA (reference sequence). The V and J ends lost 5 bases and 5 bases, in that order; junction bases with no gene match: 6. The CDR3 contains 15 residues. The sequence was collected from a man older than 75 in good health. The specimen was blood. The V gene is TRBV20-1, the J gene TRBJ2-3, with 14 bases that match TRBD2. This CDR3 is CSAGETSGRVDTQYF. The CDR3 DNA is TGCAGTGCTGGGGAGACTAGCGGGAGGGTAGATACGCAGTATTTT.